This passage covers 14 T cell receptor beta chains from one sample sequenced in a study of blood T cell repertoires in COVID-19 (dated by TCRdb to about 2020). The method was the immunoSEQ multiplex PCR assay. The source is immuneACCESS, and TCRdb retained only in-frame sequences with V and J called. Part of the clones is not carried over; for the studies checked, unresolved V genes explain less than half of this, and the remainder is unexplained. The sample table contains just over 75,000 clones; only one count was recorded for around 85% of them. The biggest ten clones account for about 5.3% of the sample. The sequenced sample consisted of peripheral blood. These receptors came from a woman of 80 years or more with active or convalescent COVID-19.

The chain has TRBV15 and TRBJ1-3, with D uncertain. V lost 0 bases, J lost 4 bases, and 10 bases lay in between. This CDR3 is 15 amino acids long. CDR1 LNHNV and CDR2 YYDKDF come from the germline V gene (reference sequence). CDR3 loop: CATSRDYPSGNTIYF. In DNA form, the CDR3 reads TGTGCCACCAGCAGAGATTATCCTTCCGGAAACACCATATATTTT.

The chain is built from TRBV6-5 and TRBJ2-7; 10 bases match TRBD2. CDR3 length: 16 residues. The germline V gene encodes CDR1 MNHEY and CDR2 SVGAGI. J gave up 2 bases and V 0 bases, and 4 bases lay outside the gene matches. The CDR3 loop reads CASSYSGSGGAYEQYF. The CDR3 DNA sequence: TGTGCCAGCAGTTACTCGGGCAGCGGGGGGGCCTACGAGCAGTACTTC.

V and J are TRBV21-1 and TRBJ2-7; TRBD1 is the table's D call, not checked against the DNA. TRBV21-1 is tagged as a pseudogene. The CDR3 covers 12 residues. The CDR3 sequence: CASSMDSYEQYF. CDR3 sequence (DNA): TGTGCCAGCAGCATGGACAGCTACGAGCAGTACTTC.

This clone turned up a few times. CDR3 nucleotide sequence: TGTGCCAGCAGGTATGCCTCGGGCGAGCAGTACTTC. The encoded protein is CASRYASGEQYF. This sequence joins TRBV2 and TRBJ2-7; D unresolved. Trimming took off 6 bases at V and 6 bases at J, with 12 bases between the two ends. CDR3 length: 12 residues. Germline V gene lookup returns CDR1 SNHLY and CDR2 FYNNEI. The full variable domain, in which reference TRBV2 and TRBJ2-7 provide the parts outside the CDR3, is EPEVTQTPSHQVTQMGQEVILRCVPISNHLYFYWYRQILGQKVEFLVSFYNNEISEKSEIFDDQFSVERPDGSNFTLKIRSTKLEDSAMYFCASRYASGEQYFGPGTRLTVT.

The genes are TRBV28 and TRBJ2-7; TRBD1 agrees at 7 bases. V lost 3 bases, J lost 6 bases, and 8 bases stayed unmatched. From germline, CDR1 is MDHEN and CDR2 SYDVKM. CDR3 length: 14 amino acids. The CDR3 DNA sequence: TGTGCCAGCAGTTTTGGACAGGCTCCACCCGAGCAGTACTTC. Amino acid sequence: CASSFGQAPPEQYF.

This sequence joins TRBV18 and TRBJ2-1, with 12 bases aligning to TRBD2. The germline gives CDR1 KGHSH, CDR2 LQKENI. This CDR3 comprises 21 residues. Trimming took 3 bases from V and 0 from J; bases not matched to a gene: 15. This CDR3 reads CASSPPAGLAGGLGSYNEQFF. The CDR3 DNA follows: TGTGCCAGCTCACCCCCCGCGGGGCTAGCGGGGGGGCTTGGCTCCTACAATGAGCAGTTCTTC.

J is TRBJ2-7 and V is TRBV6-6; D is uncertain. Germline V gene sequence: CDR1 MNHNY, CDR2 SVGAGI (reference sequence). CDR3 length equals 14 residues. V dropped 5 bases and J dropped 0 bases, with 11 bases sitting between them. For the CDR3, the DNA is TGTGCCAGCAGTCTCGTAGCCTCCTCCTACGAGCAGTACTTC. Its translation is CASSLVASSYEQYF.

This chain joins TRBV3-1 (or the pseudogene TRBV3-2) and TRBJ2-2, with 9 bases aligning to TRBD2. The CDR3 extends over 17 amino acids. J lost 3 bases, V lost 0 bases, and 5 bases had no gene match. CDR1 is LGHDT, CDR2 YNNKEL, per germline (reference sequence). The CDR3 protein is CASSQDRTSVYTGELFF. For the CDR3, the DNA is TGTGCCAGCAGCCAAGATCGGACTAGCGTCTACACCGGGGAGCTGTTTTTT.

This chain joins TRBV4-1 and TRBJ2-3, with 8 bases lining up with TRBD1. The germline gives CDR1 MGHRA, CDR2 YSYEKL. The length of the CDR3 is 14 residues. Unmatched junction bases numbered 7, after V lost 6 bases and J lost 5 bases. The CDR3 bases are TGCGCCAGCAGTGGACAGGGACAGGTAGATACGCAGTATTTT. Its translation is CASSGQGQVDTQYF.

This clone was counted a single time. This chain uses TRBV7-2 with TRBJ1-5, with 7 bases lining up with TRBD1. Unmatched junction bases numbered 7, after V lost 5 bases and J lost 6 bases. Per germline, CDR1 SGHTA and CDR2 FQGNSA. The CDR3 spans 14 residues. CDR3 protein: CASSNRQGPQPQHF. CDR3 bases: TGTGCCAGCAGCAACAGACAGGGACCTCAGCCCCAGCATTTT.

This rearrangement joins TRBV30 to TRBJ1-1, with 8 positions matching TRBD1. Per the germline V gene, CDR1 is GTSNPN and CDR2 is SVGIG (reference sequence). The V and J ends lost 3 bases and 1 base, in that order; junction bases with no gene match: 1. The CDR3 contains 13 residues. CDR3 region: CAWSGQGNTEAFF. DNA for the CDR3: TGTGCCTGGAGCGGACAGGGGAACACTGAAGCTTTCTTT.

The chain recombines TRBV6-5 with TRBJ2-3; 8 bases line up with TRBD2. The CDR3 runs 15 residues. Trimming at V came to 3 bases and at J to 4 bases, leaving 6 bases not matched to a gene. CDR1 is MNHEY, CDR2 SVGAGI, per germline. The CDR3, as DNA: TGTGCCAGCAGTTATACGGCGGGAGGATCAGATACGCAGTATTTT. It codes for CASSYTAGGSDTQYF.

V usage is TRBV29-1 and J usage is TRBJ2-7, with 12 bases fitting TRBD2. V dropped 7 bases and J dropped 6; count of bases not matched to a gene: 7. The V gene's germline CDR1 is SQVTM and CDR2 ANQGSEA. This CDR3 spans 13 amino acids. The CDR3 DNA is TGCAGCGCTGCTAGCGGGAGGGCGAGCGAGCAGTACTTC. Protein sequence: CSAASGRASEQYF.

The V call is TRBV29-1, the J call TRBJ2-3; 7 bases align to TRBD1. The germline CDR1 and CDR2 sequences are SQVTM and ANQGSEA. The CDR3 covers 14 residues. With 5 bases clipped from V and 8 bases from J, the junction kept 13 bases outside the gene matches. The CDR3 DNA sequence: TGCAGCGTTCCCGACAGGGCACTAGAGTCTACGCAGTATTTT. Protein sequence: CSVPDRALESTQYF.